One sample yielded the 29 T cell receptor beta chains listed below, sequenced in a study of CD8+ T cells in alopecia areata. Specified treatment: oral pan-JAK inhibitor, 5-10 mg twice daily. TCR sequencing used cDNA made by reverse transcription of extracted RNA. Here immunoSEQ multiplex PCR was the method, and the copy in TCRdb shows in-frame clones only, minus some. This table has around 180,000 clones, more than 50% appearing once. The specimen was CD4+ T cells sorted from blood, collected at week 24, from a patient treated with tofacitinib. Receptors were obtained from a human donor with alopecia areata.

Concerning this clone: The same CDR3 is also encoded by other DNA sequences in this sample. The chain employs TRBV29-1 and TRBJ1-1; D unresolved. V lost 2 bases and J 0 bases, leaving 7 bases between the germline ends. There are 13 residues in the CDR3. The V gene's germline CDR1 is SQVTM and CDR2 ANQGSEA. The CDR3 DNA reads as TGCAGCGTTGAAAGACCGATGAACACTGAAGCTTTCTTT. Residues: CSVERPMNTEAFF.

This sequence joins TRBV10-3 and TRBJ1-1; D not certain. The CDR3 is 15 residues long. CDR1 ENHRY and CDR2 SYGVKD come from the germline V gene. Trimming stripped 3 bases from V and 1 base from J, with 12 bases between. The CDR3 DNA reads TGTGCCATCAGTGATACTGGTAGCCGGAACACTGAAGCTTTCTTT. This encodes CAISDTGSRNTEAFF.

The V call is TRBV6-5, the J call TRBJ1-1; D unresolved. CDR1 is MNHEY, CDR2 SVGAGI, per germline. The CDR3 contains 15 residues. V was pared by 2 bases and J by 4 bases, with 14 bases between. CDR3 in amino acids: CASSYGGFVGTEAFF. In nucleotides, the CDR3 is TGTGCCAGCAGTTACGGAGGGTTTGTTGGCACTGAAGCTTTCTTT.

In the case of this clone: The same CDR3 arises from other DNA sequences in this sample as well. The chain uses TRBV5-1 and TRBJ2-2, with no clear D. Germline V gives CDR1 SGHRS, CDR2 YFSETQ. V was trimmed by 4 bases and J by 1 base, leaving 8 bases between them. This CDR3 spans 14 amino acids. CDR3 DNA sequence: TGCGCCAGCAGCCTGGACGGGAACACCGGGGAGCTGTTTTTT. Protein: CASSLDGNTGELFF.

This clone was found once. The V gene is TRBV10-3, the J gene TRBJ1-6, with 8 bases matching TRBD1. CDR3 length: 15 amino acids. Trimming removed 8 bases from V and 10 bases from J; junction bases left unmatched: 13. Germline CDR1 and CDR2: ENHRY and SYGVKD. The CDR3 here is CAIGGTGGGESPLHF. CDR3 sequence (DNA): TGTGCCATCGGCGGGACAGGCGGGGGAGAATCACCCCTCCACTTT.

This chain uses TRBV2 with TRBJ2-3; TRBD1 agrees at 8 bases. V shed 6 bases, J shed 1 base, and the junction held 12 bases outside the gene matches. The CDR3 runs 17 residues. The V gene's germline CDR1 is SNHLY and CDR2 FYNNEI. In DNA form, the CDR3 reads TGTGCCAGCAGAAAAACAGGGGGGTTCCCGGGCACAGATACGCAGTATTTT. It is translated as CASRKTGGFPGTDTQYF.

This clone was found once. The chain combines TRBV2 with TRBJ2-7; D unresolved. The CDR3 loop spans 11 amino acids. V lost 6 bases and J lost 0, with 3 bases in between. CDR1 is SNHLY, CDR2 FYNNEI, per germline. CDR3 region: CASSLSYEQYF. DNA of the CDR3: TGTGCCAGCAGCCTCTCCTACGAGCAGTACTTC.

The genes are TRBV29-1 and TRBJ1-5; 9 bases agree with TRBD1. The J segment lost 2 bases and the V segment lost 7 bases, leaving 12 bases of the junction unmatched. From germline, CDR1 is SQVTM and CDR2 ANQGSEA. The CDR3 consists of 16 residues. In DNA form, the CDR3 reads TGCAGCGCCCTAACACCGGGACAGGGAGGCAATCAGCCCCAGCATTTT. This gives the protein CSALTPGQGGNQPQHF.

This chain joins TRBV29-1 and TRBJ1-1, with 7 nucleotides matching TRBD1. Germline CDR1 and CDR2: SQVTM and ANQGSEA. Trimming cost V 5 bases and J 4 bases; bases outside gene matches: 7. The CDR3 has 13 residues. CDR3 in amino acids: CSVRIDRVTEAFF. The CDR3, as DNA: TGCAGCGTTCGAATCGACAGGGTCACTGAAGCTTTCTTT.

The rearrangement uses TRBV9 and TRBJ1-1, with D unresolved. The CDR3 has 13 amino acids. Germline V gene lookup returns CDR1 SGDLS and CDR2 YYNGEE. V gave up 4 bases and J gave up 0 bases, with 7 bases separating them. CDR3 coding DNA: TGTGCCAGCAGCCCTCGGCTGAACACTGAAGCTTTCTTT. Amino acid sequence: CASSPRLNTEAFF.

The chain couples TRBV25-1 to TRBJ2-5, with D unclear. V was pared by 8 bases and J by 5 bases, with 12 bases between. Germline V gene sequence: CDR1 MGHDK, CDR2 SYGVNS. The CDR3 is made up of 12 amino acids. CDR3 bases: TGTGCCAGCGCCCCGATTGGCGAGACCCAGTACTTC. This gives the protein CASAPIGETQYF.

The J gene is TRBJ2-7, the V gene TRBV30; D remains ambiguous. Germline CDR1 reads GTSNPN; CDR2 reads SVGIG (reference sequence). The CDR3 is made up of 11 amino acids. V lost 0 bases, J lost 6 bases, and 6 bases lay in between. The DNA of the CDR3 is TGTGCCTGGAGTGTTAGTGGCGAGCAGTACTTC. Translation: CAWSVSGEQYF.

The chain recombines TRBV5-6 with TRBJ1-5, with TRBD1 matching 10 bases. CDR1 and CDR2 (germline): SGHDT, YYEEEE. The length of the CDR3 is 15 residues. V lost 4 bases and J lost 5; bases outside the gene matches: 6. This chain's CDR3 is CASSVGTGVDQPQHF. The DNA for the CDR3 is TGTGCCAGCAGCGTAGGGACAGGGGTAGATCAGCCCCAGCATTTT.

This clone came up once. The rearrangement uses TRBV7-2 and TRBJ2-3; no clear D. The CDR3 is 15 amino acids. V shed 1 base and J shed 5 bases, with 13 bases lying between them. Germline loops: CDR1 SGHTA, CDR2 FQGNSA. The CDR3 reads CASSLVGLKEDTQYF. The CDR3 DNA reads TGTGCCAGCAGCTTAGTAGGCCTAAAGGAAGATACGCAGTATTTT.

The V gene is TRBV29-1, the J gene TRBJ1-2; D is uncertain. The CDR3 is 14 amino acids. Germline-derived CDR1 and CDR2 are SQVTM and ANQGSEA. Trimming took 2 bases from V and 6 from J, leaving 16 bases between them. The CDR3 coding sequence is TGCAGCGTTGAACAGGCTCTCCCATTTGATGGCTACACCTTC. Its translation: CSVEQALPFDGYTF.

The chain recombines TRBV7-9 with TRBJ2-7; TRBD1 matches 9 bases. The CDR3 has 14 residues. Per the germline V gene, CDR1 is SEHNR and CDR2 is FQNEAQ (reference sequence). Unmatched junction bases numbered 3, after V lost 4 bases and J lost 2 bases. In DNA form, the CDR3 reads TGTGCCAGCAGCTCCCGACAGGGGGCCTACGAGCAGTACTTC. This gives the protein CASSSRQGAYEQYF.

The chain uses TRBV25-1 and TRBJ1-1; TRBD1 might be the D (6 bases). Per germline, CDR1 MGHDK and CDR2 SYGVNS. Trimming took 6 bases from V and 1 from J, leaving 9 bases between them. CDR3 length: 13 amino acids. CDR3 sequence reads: CASRETGNTEAFF. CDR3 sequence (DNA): TGTGCCAGCAGGGAGACAGGGAACACTGAAGCTTTCTTT.

In nucleotides, the CDR3 is TGTGCCAGCACCGAATCCCTAGCTGGTGGGACCCAGTACTTC. Encoded protein: CASTESLAGGTQYF. This chain uses TRBV5-6 with TRBJ2-5; a weak D match, TRBD2 (5 bases). V gave up 6 bases and J gave up 7 bases, with 19 bases separating them. In germline, CDR1 is SGHDT, CDR2 YYEEEE. The CDR3 covers 14 residues.

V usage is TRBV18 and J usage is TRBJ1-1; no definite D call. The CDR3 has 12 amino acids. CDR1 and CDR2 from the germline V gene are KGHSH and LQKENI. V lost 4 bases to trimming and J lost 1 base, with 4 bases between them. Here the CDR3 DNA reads TGTGCCAGCTCACAGGGGAACACTGAAGCTTTCTTT. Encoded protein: CASSQGNTEAFF.

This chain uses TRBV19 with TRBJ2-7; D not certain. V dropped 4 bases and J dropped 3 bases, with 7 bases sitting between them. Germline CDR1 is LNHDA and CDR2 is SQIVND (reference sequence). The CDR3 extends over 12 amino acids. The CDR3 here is CASSSNSYEQYF. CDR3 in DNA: TGTGCCAGTAGTAGCAACAGCTACGAGCAGTACTTC.

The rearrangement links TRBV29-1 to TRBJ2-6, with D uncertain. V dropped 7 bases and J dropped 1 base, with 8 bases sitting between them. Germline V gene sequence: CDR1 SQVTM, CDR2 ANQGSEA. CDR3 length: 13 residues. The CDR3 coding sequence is TGCAGCGCAATATCTTCTGGGGCCAACGTCCTGACTTTC. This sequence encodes CSAISSGANVLTF.

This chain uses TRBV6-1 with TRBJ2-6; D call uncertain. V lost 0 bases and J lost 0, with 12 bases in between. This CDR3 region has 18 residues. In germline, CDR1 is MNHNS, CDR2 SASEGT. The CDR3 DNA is TGTGCCAGCAGTGAAGCGGTCATAGCTCTCTCTGGGGCCAACGTCCTGACTTTC. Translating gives CASSEAVIALSGANVLTF.

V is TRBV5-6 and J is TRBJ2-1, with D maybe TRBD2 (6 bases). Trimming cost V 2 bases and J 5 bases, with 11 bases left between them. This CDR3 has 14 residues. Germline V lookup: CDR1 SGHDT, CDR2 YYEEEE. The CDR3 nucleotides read TGTGCCAGCAGCTTCAAACTAGCCAACAATGAGCAGTTCTTC. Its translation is CASSFKLANNEQFF.

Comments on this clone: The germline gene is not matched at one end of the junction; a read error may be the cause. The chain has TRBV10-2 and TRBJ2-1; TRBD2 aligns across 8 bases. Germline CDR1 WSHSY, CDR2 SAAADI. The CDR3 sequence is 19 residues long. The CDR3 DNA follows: TGCGCCATCAGTGAGCCGACGGTAACCTCGGGACTAGGGACCAATGAGCAGTTCTTC. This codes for CAISEPTVTSGLGTNEQFF.

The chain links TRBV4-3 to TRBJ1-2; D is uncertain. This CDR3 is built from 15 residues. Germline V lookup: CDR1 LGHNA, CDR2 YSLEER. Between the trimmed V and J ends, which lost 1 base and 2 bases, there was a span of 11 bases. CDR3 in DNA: TGCGCCAGCAGCCAAGGGCGAGGCGACAACTATGGCTACACCTTC. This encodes CASSQGRGDNYGYTF.

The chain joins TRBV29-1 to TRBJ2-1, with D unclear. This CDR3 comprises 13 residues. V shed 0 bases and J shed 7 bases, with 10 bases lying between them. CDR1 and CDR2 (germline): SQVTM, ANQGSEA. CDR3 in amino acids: CSVEDQLWNEQFF. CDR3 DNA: TGCAGCGTTGAAGATCAGCTTTGGAATGAGCAGTTCTTC.

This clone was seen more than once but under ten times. The CDR3 region is CASSLDGLGRAEAFF. The CDR3 nucleotides read TGCGCCAGCAGCTTGGATGGTCTGGGGCGGGCTGAAGCTTTCTTT. The chain couples TRBV5-1 to TRBJ1-1, with D possibly being TRBD1 (5 bases). The length of the CDR3 is 15 residues. Germline V lookup: CDR1 SGHRS, CDR2 YFSETQ. V dropped 0 bases and J dropped 6 bases, with 15 bases sitting between them.

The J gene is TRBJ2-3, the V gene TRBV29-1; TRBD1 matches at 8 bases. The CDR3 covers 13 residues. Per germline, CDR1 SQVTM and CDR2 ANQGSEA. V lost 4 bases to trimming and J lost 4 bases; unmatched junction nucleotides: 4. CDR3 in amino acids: CSVVDRGADTQYF. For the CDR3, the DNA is TGCAGCGTTGTTGACAGGGGAGCAGATACGCAGTATTTT.

CDR3 in amino acids: CSVVTGRAFF. CDR3 coding DNA: TGCAGCGTAGTGACAGGGCGAGCTTTCTTT. The chain employs TRBV29-1 and TRBJ1-1; 7 positions agree with TRBD1. CDR1 SQVTM and CDR2 ANQGSEA come from the germline V gene. The V and J ends lost 6 bases and 10 bases, in that order; junction bases with no gene match: 5. The CDR3 spans 10 residues.